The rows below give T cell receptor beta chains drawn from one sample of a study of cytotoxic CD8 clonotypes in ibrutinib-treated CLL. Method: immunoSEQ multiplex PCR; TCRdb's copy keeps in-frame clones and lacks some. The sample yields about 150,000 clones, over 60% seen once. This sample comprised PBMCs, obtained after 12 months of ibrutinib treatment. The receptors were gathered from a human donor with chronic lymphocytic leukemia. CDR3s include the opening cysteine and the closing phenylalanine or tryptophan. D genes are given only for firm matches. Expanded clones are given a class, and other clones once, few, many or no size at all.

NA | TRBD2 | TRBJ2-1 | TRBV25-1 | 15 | TGTGCCAGCAGTGGTCTAGCGGGAGGACACAATGAGCAGTTCTTC | CASSGLAGGHNEQFF
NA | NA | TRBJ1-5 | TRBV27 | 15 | TGTGCCAGCAGCCCACGAGGGTTTGGCAATCAGCCCCAGCATTTT | CASSPRGFGNQPQHF
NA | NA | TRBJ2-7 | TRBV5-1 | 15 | TGCGCCAGCAGCTTGGCGTCAGGATCGACCTACGAGCAGTACTTC | CASSLASGSTYEQYF
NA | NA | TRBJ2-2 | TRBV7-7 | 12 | TGTGCTAGCAGCCTAATCACCGGGGAGCTGTTTTTT | CASSLITGELFF
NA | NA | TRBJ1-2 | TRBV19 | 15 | TGTGCCAGTAGTATAGATCCTTCGATGAGAGAAGGCTACACCTTC | CASSIDPSMREGYTF
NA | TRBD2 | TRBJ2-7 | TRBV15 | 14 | TGTGCCACCAGCAATCCAAAAGCGGGGGAACAGCAGTACTTC | CATSNPKAGEQQYF
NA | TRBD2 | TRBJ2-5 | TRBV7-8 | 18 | TGTGCCAGTAGGTGGGGACTAGCGGGGCCGAACATCCAAGAGACCCAGTACTTC | CASRWGLAGPNIQETQYF
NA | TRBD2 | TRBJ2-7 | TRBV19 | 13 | TGTGCCACCGCACTAGCGGACTCCTACGAGCAGTACTTC | CATALADSYEQYF
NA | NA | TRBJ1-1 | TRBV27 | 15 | TGTGCCAGCAGTCGCTATGGGGGTCGAGATACTGAAGCTTTCTTT | CASSRYGGRDTEAFF
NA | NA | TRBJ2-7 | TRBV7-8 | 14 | TGTGCCAGCAGCTATTCGACCCCAGGGAACGAGCAGTACTTC | CASSYSTPGNEQYF
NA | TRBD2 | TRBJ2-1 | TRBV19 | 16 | TGTGCCAGTAGTCGCAGACTAGCGGGAGAATACAATGAGCAGTTCTTC | CASSRRLAGEYNEQFF
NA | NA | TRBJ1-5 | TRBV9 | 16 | TGTGCCAGCAGCGCGACAGGCACCGAGAGCAATCAGCCCCAGCATTTT | CASSATGTESNQPQHF
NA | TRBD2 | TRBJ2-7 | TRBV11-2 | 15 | TGTGCCAGCAGCACGGGACTAGCGGGAGTCTACGAGCAGTACTTC | CASSTGLAGVYEQYF
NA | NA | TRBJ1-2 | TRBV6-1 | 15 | TGTGCCAGCAGGATACAACAGGGTCCTAACTATGGCTACACCTTC | CASRIQQGPNYGYTF
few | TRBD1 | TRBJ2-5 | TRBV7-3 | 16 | TGTGCCAGCAGCTTACTCGGGACAGGGGTTGCGGAGACCCAGTACTTC | CASSLLGTGVAETQYF
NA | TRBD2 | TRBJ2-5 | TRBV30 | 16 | TGTGCCTGGAGTGTAGGAGCCGCGGGAGCGCAAGAGACCCAGTACTTC | CAWSVGAAGAQETQYF
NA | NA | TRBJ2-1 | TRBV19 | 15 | TGTGCCAGTAGAAGGGCTTACAATTACTACAATGAGCAGTTCTTC | CASRRAYNYYNEQFF
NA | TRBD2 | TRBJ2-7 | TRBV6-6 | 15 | TGTGCCAGCAGTTACATAGCGGGAATACCCTACGAGCAGTACTTC | CASSYIAGIPYEQYF
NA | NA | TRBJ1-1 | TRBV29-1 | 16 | TGCAGCGTTTCCGGGTTGGACGGCTACATGAACACTGAAGCTTTCTTT | CSVSGLDGYMNTEAFF
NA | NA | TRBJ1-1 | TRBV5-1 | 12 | TGCGCCAGCAGAACAGCGAACACTGAAGCTTTCTTT | CASRTANTEAFF
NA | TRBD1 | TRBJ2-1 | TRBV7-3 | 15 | TGTGCCAGCAGCCCCTGGGACAGGATCTACAATGAGCAGTTCTTC | CASSPWDRIYNEQFF
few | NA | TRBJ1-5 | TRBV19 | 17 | TGTGCCAGTAGTGATCCCCGGGGACCGTTTTTAGGGCAGCCCCAGCATTTT | CASSDPRGPFLGQPQHF
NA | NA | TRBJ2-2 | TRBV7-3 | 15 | TGTGCCAGCAGCTTGTGGACAGCTCACACCGGGGAGCTGTTTTTT | CASSLWTAHTGELFF
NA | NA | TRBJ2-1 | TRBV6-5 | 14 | TGTGCCAGCAGATCACGACAGACACACAATGAGCAGTTCTTC | CASRSRQTHNEQFF
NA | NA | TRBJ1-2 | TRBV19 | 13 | TGTGCCAGTCGGGACAAATTCAACTATGGCTACACCTTC | CASRDKFNYGYTF
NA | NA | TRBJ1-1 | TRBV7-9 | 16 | TGTGCCAGCAGCTTAGATGGGGGAACGTGGAACACTGAAGCTTTCTTT | CASSLDGGTWNTEAFF
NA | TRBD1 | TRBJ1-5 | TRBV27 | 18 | TGTGCCAGCAGCGCCTTTGAGGGGGCGGTGGGAAGCAATCAGCCCCAGCATTTT | CASSAFEGAVGSNQPQHF
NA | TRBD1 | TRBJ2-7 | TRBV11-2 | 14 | TGTGCCAGCAGCCCGGGACAGGGATGGGGCGAGCAGTACTTC | CASSPGQGWGEQYF
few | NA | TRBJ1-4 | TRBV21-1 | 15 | TGTGCCAGCAGCGACGAAGGGACAGGGCTTGAAAAACTGTTTTTT | CASSDEGTGLEKLFF
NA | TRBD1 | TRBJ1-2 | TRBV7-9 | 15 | TGTGCCAGCAGCTTAGAAACAGGGGGCGTCCATGGCTACACCTTC | CASSLETGGVHGYTF
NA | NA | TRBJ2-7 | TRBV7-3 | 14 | TGTGCCAGCAGCGAACGAGGGGGTCCCTACGAGCAGTACTTC | CASSERGGPYEQYF
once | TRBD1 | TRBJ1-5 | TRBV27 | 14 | TGTGCCAGCAGTTCAGGGGGGCCCAATCAGCCCCAGCATTTT | CASSSGGPNQPQHF
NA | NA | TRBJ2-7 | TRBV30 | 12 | TGTGCCTGGAGTGTAGGTCCCTACGAGCAGTACTTC | CAWSVGPYEQYF
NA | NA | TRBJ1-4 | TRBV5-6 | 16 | TGTGCCAGCAGCGCTATGGCGGGGAGAACACATGAAAAACTGTTTTTT | CASSAMAGRTHEKLFF
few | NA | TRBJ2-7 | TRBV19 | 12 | TGTGCCAGTAAGGGGGATCTCTACGAGCAGTACTTC | CASKGDLYEQYF
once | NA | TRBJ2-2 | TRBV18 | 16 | TGTGCCAGCTCACCATTTCCAGGGGCGAACACCGGGGAGCTGTTTTTT | CASSPFPGANTGELFF
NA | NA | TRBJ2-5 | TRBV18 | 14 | TGTGCCAGCTCACCCCCGCTGGTACAAGAGACCCAGTACTTC | CASSPPLVQETQYF
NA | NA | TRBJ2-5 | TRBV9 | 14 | TGTGCCAGCAGCGTAGAACCCAGTTCGGAGACCCAGTACTTC | CASSVEPSSETQYF
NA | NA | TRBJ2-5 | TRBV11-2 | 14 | TGTGCCAGCAGCTTCCCTGCAGGGAAAGAGACCCAGTACTTC | CASSFPAGKETQYF
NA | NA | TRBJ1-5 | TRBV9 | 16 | TGTGCCAGCAGCTCCGTAGAGGGGGTGGCTTATCAGCCCCAGCATTTT | CASSSVEGVAYQPQHF
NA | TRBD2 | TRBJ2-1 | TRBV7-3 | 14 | TGTGCCAGCAGCTCTGGGACTAGCGGGAGGGCTCAGTTCTTC | CASSSGTSGRAQFF
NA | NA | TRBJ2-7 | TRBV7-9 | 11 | TGTGCCAGCAGCCGCTCCTACGAGCAGTACTTC | CASSRSYEQYF
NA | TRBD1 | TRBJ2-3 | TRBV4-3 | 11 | TGCGCCAGCAGCACAGGGGCCACGCAGTATTTT | CASSTGATQYF
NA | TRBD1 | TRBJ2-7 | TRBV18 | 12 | TGTGCCAGCTCACCAGGACAGGTCGAGCAGTACTTC | CASSPGQVEQYF
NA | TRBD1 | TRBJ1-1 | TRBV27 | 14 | TGTGCCAGCAGCATCGGGACAGGGATCACTGAAGCTTTCTTT | CASSIGTGITEAFF
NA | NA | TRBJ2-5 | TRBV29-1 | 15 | TGCAGCGTTGTTTTCCACGCCCGGGGGCAAGAGACCCAGTACTTC | CSVVFHARGQETQYF
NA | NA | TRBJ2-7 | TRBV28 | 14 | TGTGCCAGCAGTTTAATGGGGGCGTCCTACGAGCAGTACTTC | CASSLMGASYEQYF
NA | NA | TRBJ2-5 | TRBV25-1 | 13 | TGTGCCAGCAGAGGGGGAAGTGTCGAGACCCAGTACTTC | CASRGGSVETQYF
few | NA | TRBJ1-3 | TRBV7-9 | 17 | TGTGCCAGCAGCACCCGACGGCTAGGAGGGACTGGAAACACCATATATTTT | CASSTRRLGGTGNTIYF
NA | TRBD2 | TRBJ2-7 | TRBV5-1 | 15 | TGCGCCAGCAGCCCGCGAGCGGGAGGCACCCACGAGCAGTACTTC | CASSPRAGGTHEQYF
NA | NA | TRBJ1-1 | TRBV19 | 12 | TGTGCCAGTAGTATCTGGAACACTGAAGCTTTCTTT | CASSIWNTEAFF
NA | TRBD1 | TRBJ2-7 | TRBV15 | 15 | TGTGCCACCAGCAGATCTCGGGACAGGGGCTACGAGCAGTACTTC | CATSRSRDRGYEQYF